This entry describes one T cell receptor (beta chain). Its antigen specificity is not known. There are no base qualities to consult, and no much larger clone falls within one base. The CDR3 holds 13 amino acids from the cysteine to the phenylalanine. Only CDR3 DNA is held: 39 bases, read in frame from base 1. V lost 5 bases and J lost 2 bases; the stretch between them is 9 bases long. Taken from the germline V gene, the CDR1 and CDR2 loops are MGHDK and SYGVNS. The data stem from a study of blood T cell repertoires in COVID-19 (dated by TCRdb to the early 2020s). Turning to the overall study: Collaborator samples came from the United States, Italy and Spain and covered acute and convalescent phases of COVID-19. The prospective study material was composed of cDNA or gDNA derived from T cells, B-cell-depleted T cells, or PBMCs. The repertoires were made available in a free public database intended to serve as a resource for research on the immune response to SARS-CoV-2. Samples came from the ongoing ImmuneRACE study (first 160 participants) plus 1,254 subjects from 6 global collaborators. Nearly every sample came with metadata listing a de-identified subject ID, COVID-19 status, age in years and sex. Subjects who had been exposed to COVID-19, were actively infected with it, or had recovered from it provided the deeply sampled blood TCRbeta repertoires that made up the dataset. HLA class I and class II types, where available, came from metadata supplied by the sample provider rather than from assay-based typing.

Whole blood was collected in K2EDTA tubes by collaborating institutions according to the institutions' own protocols. For TCRbeta analysis, collaborators shipped samples as frozen whole blood, isolated PBMCs, or DNA extracted from either of those sample types. TCRbeta CDR3 regions were amplified from genomic DNA by means of the immunoSEQ Assay, a bias-controlled multiplex PCR. On the study's bioinformatics: The number of nucleated cells in each sample was estimated by amplification of reference gene primers within the assay. To quantify the absolute abundance of each unique TCRbeta CDR3 rearrangement, sequence reads were collapsed and filtered. For each sample, productive Simpson clonality was calculated by taking the square root of Simpson's diversity index across productive rearrangements. This is the immuneACCESS table as TCRdb keeps it, with only in-frame sequences that have V and J called. A part of the clones is gone; compared with another copy, unresolved V genes explain less than half, and the rest is unexplained. V, J and clone size were drawn from that table, and D and trimming were deduced from the DNA. This sample has a few hundred thousand clones in its table, and more than 85% of those were observed once. Approximately 4% of the sample lies in the top ten.

Beyond this particular receptor, the publication reports: How much clinical and demographic metadata was included differed by source and by participant, and the metadata was provided uncurated.

The receptor comes from a man aged 18 to 30 with active or convalescent COVID-19. The sequencing sample was made of peripheral blood. The chain is encoded by TRBV25-1 joined to TRBJ2-5; the D segment could be TRBD1, given 6 matching bases. The CDR3 here reads CASSWDTQETQYF. The bases read TGTGCCAGCAGTTGGGACACACAAGAGACCCAGTACTTC.